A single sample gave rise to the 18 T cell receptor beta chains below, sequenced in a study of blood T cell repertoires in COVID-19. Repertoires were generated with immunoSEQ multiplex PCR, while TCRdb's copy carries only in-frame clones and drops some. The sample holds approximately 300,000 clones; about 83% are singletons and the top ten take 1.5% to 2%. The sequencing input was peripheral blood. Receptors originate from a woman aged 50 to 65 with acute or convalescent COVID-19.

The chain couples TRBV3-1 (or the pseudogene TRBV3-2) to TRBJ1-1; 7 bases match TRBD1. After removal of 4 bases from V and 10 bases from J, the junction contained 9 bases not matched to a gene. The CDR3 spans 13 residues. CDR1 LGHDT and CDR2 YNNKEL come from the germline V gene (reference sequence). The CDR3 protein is CASSPGQAIRAFF. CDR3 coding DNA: TGTGCCAGCAGCCCAGGACAGGCGATTAGAGCTTTCTTT.

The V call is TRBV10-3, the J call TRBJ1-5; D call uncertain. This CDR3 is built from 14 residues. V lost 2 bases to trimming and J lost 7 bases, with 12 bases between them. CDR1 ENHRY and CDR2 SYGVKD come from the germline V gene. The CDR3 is CAISETVELQPQHF. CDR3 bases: TGTGCCATCAGTGAGACGGTCGAACTACAGCCCCAGCATTTT.

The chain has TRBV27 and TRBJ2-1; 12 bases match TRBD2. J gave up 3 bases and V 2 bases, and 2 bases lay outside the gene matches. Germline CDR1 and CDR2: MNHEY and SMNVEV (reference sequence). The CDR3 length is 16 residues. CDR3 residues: CASSLRGLAGYNEQFF. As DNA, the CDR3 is TGTGCCAGCAGTTTAAGGGGACTAGCGGGCTACAATGAGCAGTTCTTC.

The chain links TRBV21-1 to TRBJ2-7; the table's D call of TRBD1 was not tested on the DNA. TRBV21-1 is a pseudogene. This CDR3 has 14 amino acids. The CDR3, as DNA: TGTGCCAGCAGCAAAGCGGCCCTTGACTACGAGCAGTACTTC. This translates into CASSKAALDYEQYF.

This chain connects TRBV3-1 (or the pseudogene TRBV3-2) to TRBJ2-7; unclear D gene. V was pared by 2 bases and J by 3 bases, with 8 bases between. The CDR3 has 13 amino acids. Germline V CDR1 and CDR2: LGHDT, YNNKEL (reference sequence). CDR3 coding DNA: TGTGCCAGCAGCCAATATGCGGACTACGAGCAGTACTTC. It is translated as CASSQYADYEQYF.

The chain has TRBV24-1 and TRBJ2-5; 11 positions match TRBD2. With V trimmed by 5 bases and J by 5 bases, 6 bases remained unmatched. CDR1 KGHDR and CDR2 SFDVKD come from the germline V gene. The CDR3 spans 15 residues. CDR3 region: CATSGGSGRAETQYF. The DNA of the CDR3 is TGTGCCACCAGTGGAGGTAGCGGGAGGGCGGAGACCCAGTACTTC.

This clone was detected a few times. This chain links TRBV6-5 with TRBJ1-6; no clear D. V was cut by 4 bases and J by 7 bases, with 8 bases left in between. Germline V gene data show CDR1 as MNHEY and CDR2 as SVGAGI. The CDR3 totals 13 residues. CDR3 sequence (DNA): TGTGCCAGCAGTTTAGAGCACAATTCACCCCTCCACTTT. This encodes CASSLEHNSPLHF.

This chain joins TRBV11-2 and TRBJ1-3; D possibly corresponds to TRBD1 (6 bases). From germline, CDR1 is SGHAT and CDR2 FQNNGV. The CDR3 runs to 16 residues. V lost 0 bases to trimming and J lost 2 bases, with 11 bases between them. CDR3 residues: CASSLDRGQAGNTIYF. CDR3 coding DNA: TGTGCCAGCAGCTTAGATAGGGGACAAGCTGGAAACACCATATATTTT.

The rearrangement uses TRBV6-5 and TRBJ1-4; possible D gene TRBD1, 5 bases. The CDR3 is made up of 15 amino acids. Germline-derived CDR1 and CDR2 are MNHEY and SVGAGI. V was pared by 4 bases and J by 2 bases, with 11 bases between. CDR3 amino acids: CASSLAGITNEKLFF. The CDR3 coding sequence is TGTGCCAGCAGTTTAGCAGGGATTACTAATGAAAAACTGTTTTTT.

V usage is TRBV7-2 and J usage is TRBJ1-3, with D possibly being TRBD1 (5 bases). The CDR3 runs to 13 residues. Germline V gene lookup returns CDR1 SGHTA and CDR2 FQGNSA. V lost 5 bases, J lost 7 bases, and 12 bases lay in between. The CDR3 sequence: CASSSGAGNTIYF. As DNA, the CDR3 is TGTGCCAGCAGCAGCGGGGCGGGTAACACCATATATTTT.

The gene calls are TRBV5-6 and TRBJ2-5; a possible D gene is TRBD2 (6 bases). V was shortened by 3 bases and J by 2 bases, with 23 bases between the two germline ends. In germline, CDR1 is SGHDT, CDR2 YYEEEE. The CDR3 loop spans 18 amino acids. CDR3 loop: CASSSLFGGGGTQETQYF. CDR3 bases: TGTGCCAGCAGCTCGCTCTTTGGGGGAGGAGGAACTCAAGAGACCCAGTACTTC.

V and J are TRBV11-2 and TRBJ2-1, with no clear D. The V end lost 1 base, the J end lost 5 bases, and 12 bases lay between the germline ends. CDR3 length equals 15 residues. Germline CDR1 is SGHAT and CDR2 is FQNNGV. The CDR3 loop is CASSLVDWSNNEQFF. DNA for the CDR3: TGTGCCAGCAGCTTAGTAGACTGGAGCAACAATGAGCAGTTCTTC.

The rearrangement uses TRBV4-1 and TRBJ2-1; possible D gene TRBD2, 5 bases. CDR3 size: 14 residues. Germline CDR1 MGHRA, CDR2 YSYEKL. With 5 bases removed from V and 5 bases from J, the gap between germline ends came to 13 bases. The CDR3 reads CASSEPGLDNEQFF. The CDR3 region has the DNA TGCGCCAGCAGCGAACCCGGACTCGACAATGAGCAGTTCTTC.

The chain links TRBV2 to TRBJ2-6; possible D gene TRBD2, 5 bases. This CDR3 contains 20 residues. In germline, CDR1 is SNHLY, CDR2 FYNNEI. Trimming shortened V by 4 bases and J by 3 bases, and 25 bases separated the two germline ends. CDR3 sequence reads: CASSAGKGPKARSGANVLTF. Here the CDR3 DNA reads TGTGCCAGCAGTGCCGGGAAAGGGCCAAAGGCTAGAAGTGGGGCCAACGTCCTGACTTTC.

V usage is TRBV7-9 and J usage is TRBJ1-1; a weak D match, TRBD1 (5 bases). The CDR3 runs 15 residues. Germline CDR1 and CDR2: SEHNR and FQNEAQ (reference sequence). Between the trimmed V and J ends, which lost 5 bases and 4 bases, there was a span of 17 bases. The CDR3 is CASSPPWGLTTEAFF. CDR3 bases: TGTGCCAGCAGCCCACCCTGGGGCCTAACCACTGAAGCTTTCTTT.

In DNA, the CDR3 is TGTGCCAGCAGCGTAGGCGCGGGAGTAATCTACAATGAGCAGTTCTTC. As protein: CASSVGAGVIYNEQFF. J is TRBJ2-1 and V is TRBV9, with 7 nucleotides matching TRBD2. J lost 3 bases, V lost 0 bases, and 6 bases had no gene match. The CDR3 has 16 residues. Germline V CDR1 and CDR2: SGDLS, YYNGEE. The full variable domain, its missing parts supplied by reference TRBV9 and TRBJ2-1, is DSGVTQTPKHLITATGQRVTLRCSPRSGDLSVYWYQQSLDQGLQFLIQYYNGEERAKGNILERFSAQQFPDLHSELNLSSLELGDSALYFCASSVGAGVIYNEQFFGPGTRLTVL.

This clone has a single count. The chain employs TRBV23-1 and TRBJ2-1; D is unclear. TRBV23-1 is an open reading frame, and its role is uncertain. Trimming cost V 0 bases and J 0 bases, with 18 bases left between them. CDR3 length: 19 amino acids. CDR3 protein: CASSQSIPRSESSYNEQFF. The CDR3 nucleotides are TGCGCCAGCAGTCAATCGATTCCCCGCAGCGAAAGCTCCTACAATGAGCAGTTCTTC.

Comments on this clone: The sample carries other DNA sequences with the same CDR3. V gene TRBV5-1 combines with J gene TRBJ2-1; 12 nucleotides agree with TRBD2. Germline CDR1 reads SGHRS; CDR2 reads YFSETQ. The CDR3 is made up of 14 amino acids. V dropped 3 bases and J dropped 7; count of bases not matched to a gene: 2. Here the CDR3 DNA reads TGCGCCAGCAGCTCCGGGACTAGCGGGAATGAGCAGTTCTTC. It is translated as CASSSGTSGNEQFF.